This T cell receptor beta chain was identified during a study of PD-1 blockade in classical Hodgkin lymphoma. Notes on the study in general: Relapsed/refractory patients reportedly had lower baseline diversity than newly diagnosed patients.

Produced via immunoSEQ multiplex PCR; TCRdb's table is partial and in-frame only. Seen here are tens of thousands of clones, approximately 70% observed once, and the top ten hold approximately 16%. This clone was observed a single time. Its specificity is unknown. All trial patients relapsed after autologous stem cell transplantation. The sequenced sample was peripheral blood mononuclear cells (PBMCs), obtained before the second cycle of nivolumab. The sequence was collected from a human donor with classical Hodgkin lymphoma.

The CDR3 coding sequence is TGCGCCAGCAGCCCCCGAGGGGGCAGGAATCTTCCCTCTAGCACAGATACGCAGTATTTT. It translates to CASSPRGGRNLPSSTDTQYF. The V call is TRBV4-1, the J call TRBJ2-3, with 7 bases that match TRBD1. The length of the CDR3 is 20 residues. V trimming: 4 bases; J trimming: 0 bases; junction bases outside the gene matches: 19. The germline gives CDR1 MGHRA, CDR2 YSYEKL.